This T cell receptor beta chain was recorded in a study of vaccination and CD4 T cells after COVID-19. Looking at the study overall: Six males and four females, two Hispanic, made up the convalescents.

A few counts support this clonotype. As yet, its antigen is unknown. The treatment here: approximately 9-day PBMC culture with coronavirus spike peptide pools or control peptides (ViraFEST assay). Pre-COVID-19 pandemic sampling (2011-2018) yielded the unexposed donor's CD4+ T cells. Expanded clonotypes were found by TCR sequencing after peptide-pool stimulation (ViraFEST). The germline gives CDR1 MNHEY, CDR2 SVGEGT. The V and J ends lost 2 bases and 1 base respectively, with 8 bases between them. CDR3 length: 14 amino acids. The Oncomine TCR Beta short-read assay sequenced DNA from cultured CD4+ T cells. Genomic DNA extraction was carried out from cultured CD4+ T cells. TCRdb independently ran MiXCR on the PCR reads; one entry per CDR3 protein. Of over 9,000 distinct CDR3 sequences listed, 34% are singletons.

The J gene is TRBJ1-1, the V gene TRBV6-2 or TRBV6-3; D remains ambiguous. Sequencing input: CD4+ T cells from blood, cultured in vitro. The TCR sequence derives from a human donor in good health. In DNA form, the CDR3 reads TGTGCCAGCAGTTACAGGGTTGAGAACACTGAAGCTTTCTTT. It codes for CASSYRVENTEAFF.